Listed below are T cell receptor beta chains from one sample, sequenced in a study of glioma-infiltrating T cells. MiXCR, applied by TCRdb to the multiplex PCR reads, yields one record per CDR3 protein. The sample consists of around 97,000 distinct CDR3 sequences, about 30% of them appearing once. Sequencing was done on a sample of glioma tissue, nonneoplastic brain tissue, or PBMCs (not recorded which). Every receptor here comes from a human donor with low-grade glioma or glioblastoma, undergoing nonglioma brain surgery, or in good health (not recorded which). Each CDR3 is given with its conserved first and last residue. A D gene is named only where the DNA matches it firmly. Clone size is shown for a subset of rows, as once, few, many or a class of expanded clone.

TRBJ1-2	TRBV24-1	.	.	TGTGCCACCAGTGGAGGTCAGAACTATGGCTACACCTTC	CATSGGQNYGYTF
TRBJ1-5	TRBV2	many	.	TGTGCCAGCAAGACACCGAATCAGCCCCAGCATTTT	CASKTPNQPQHF
TRBJ1-2	TRBV28	many	.	TGTGCCAGCAGTTTAACGGTGGGGGGCTACACCTTC	CASSLTVGGYTF
TRBJ1-5	TRBV5-1	once	.	TGCGCCAGCAGCTTTTATAGCTATCAGCCCCAGCATTTT	CASSFYSYQPQHF
TRBJ2-7	TRBV4-2	many	.	TGTGCCAGCAGCCAACGGAGTATTTACGAGCAGTACTTC	CASSQRSIYEQYF
TRBJ2-3	TRBV19	.	.	TGTGCCAGTAGTATAAAGTCTTCGGGACCGACGTCTAGTGCAGATACGCAGTATTTT	CASSIKSSGPTSSADTQYF
TRBJ2-1	TRBV28	many	.	TGTGCCAGCACCTCAAGCGGTTATGAGCAGTTCTTC	CASTSSGYEQFF
TRBJ1-2	TRBV28	.	.	TGTGCCAGCAGTTTACCGTCCCTCACCTATGGCTACACCTTC	CASSLPSLTYGYTF
TRBJ2-7	TRBV18	few	TRBD1	TGTGCCAGCTCACCCCGGGACAGGGTCCCTCCCTACGAGCAGTACTTC	CASSPRDRVPPYEQYF
TRBJ2-5	TRBV7-2	.	.	TGTGCCAGCAGCTACAGTAAGGGGAGAGAGACCCAGTACTTC	CASSYSKGRETQYF
TRBJ1-1	TRBV14	.	.	TGTGCCAGCAGCCATCCTCAGGGGCGGGGCCCGGAGAACACTGAAGCTTTCTTT	CASSHPQGRGPENTEAFF
TRBJ2-3	TRBV24-1	few	.	TGTGCCACCAGTGACTCGGACTTCCACCGTGGGGCGACAGATACGCAGTATTTT	CATSDSDFHRGATDTQYF
TRBJ2-1	TRBV4-3	.	.	TGCGCCAGCAGCCAAGTAGGAGGACCCCATTACAATGAGCAGTTCTTC	CASSQVGGPHYNEQFF
TRBJ2-5	TRBV19	many	TRBD2	TGTGCCAGTAGTACTAGCGGGGAAGAGACCCAGTACTTC	CASSTSGEETQYF
TRBJ2-3	TRBV5-6	.	.	TGTACCAGCAGCTTGGACACAGATACGCAGTATTTT	CTSSLDTDTQYF
TRBJ1-3	TRBV4-2	few	.	TGTGCCAGCAGCCAAGATGGAGGGGCTAGCACCATATATTTT	CASSQDGGASTIYF
TRBJ1-4	TRBV28	many	.	TGTGCCAGCAGCCGACGGACAGCAACTAATGAAAAACTGTTTTTT	CASSRRTATNEKLFF
TRBJ1-2	TRBV10-2	.	.	TGCGCCAGAAGTGAGTGGCAGAACTATGGCTACACCTTC	CARSEWQNYGYTF
TRBJ2-1	TRBV27	.	.	TGTGCCAGCAGTTTAAGGAGGTTGAATGAGCAGTTCTTC	CASSLRRLNEQFF
TRBJ2-3	TRBV9	many	.	TGTGCCAGCAGCGTAGTGCGGGGAGATACGCAGTATTTT	CASSVVRGDTQYF
TRBJ1-6	TRBV14	few	.	TGTGCCAGCAGCCAAGACCTGGGATCACCCCTCCACTTT	CASSQDLGSPLHF
TRBJ1-2	TRBV12-3/TRBV12-4	.	.	TGTGCCAGCTCCGACAGGTTGTCGGGCTACACCTTC	CASSDRLSGYTF
TRBJ2-3	TRBV6-1	many	TRBD2	TGTGCCAGCCTTACTAGCGGGAGCACAGATACGCAGTATTTT	CASLTSGSTDTQYF
TRBJ2-1	TRBV6-1	many	.	TGTGCCAGCAGTTATACGGCTAGCGTTGCCTACAATGAGCAGTTCTTC	CASSYTASVAYNEQFF
TRBJ2-7	TRBV28	.	TRBD2	TGTGCCAGCAGCTGGACTAGATACTCCTACGAGCAGTACTTC	CASSWTRYSYEQYF
TRBJ1-2	TRBV7-2	.	.	TGTGCCAGCAGCCTGCGGGCCGATTATGGCTACACCTTC	CASSLRADYGYTF
TRBJ2-2	TRBV6-1	.	.	TGTGCCAGCAGAAAACAGGAGGGGGGTGACACCGGGGAGCCGTTTTTT	CASRKQEGGDTGEPFF
TRBJ1-5	TRBV19	many	.	TGTGCCAGTAGTAAGGCGGAGGGTCAGCCCCAGCATTTT	CASSKAEGQPQHF
TRBJ1-2	TRBV3-1	few	TRBD1	TGTGCCAGCAGCCAAGAATTGAGGACAGGGTCAGGGGATGGCTACACCTTC	CASSQELRTGSGDGYTF
TRBJ1-2	TRBV28	.	.	TGTGCCAGTATTTTATATCCCAGGGAATTCTATGGCTACACCTTC	CASILYPREFYGYTF
TRBJ1-1	TRBV20-1	many	.	TGCAGTGTAAATAAACCCACTGAAGCTTTCTTT	CSVNKPTEAFF
TRBJ1-5	TRBV18	few	.	TGTGCCAGCTCACAGCATAGCAATCAGCCCCAGCATTTT	CASSQHSNQPQHF
TRBJ1-1	TRBV18	once	TRBD1	TGTGCCAGCCAACAGGGGGACACTGAAGCTTGCTTT	CASQQGDTEACF
TRBJ1-4	TRBV25-1	many	.	TGTGCCAGCAGTGAATATACAGGGACCGAAAAACTGTTTTTT	CASSEYTGTEKLFF
TRBJ1-6	TRBV11-1	.	TRBD1	TGTGCCAGCAGCGAACAGAGACAGGGAGGTTCACCCCTCCACTTT	CASSEQRQGGSPLHF
TRBJ2-7	TRBV7-2	many	.	TGTGCCAGCACTCGTTCCAGGGATGATTACGAGCAGTACTTC	CASTRSRDDYEQYF
TRBJ2-7	TRBV12-3/TRBV12-4	many	.	TGTGCCAGCAGTTTCTCCGGGATACTGTACTTC	CASSFSGILYF
TRBJ1-2	TRBV6-1	.	.	TGTGCCAGCAGCCGGCCGGGACGGGGGAACTATGGCTACACCTTC	CASSRPGRGNYGYTF
TRBJ1-4	TRBV12-3/TRBV12-4	.	.	TGTGCCAGCACCGCGTGGACGGGGGAGGAAAAACTGTTTTTT	CASTAWTGEEKLFF
TRBJ1-2	TRBV28	many	.	TGTGCCAGCAGTTTTACAGCCTATGGCTACACCTTC	CASSFTAYGYTF
TRBJ2-1	TRBV7-2	.	.	TGTGCCAGCAGGTTTAAAGGGAATGAGCAGTTCTTC	CASRFKGNEQFF
TRBJ1-1	TRBV7-2	.	.	TGTGCCAGCAGCTTACCGGGCGGCACTGAAGCTTTCTTT	CASSLPGGTEAFF
TRBJ2-3	TRBV19	few	.	TGTGCCAGTAGTTCGCCGGCCCTCTCCCCCACAGATACGCAGTATTTT	CASSSPALSPTDTQYF
TRBJ1-1	TRBV18	few	TRBD1	TGTGCCAGCTCACCACTGGGGCCACAGGGGGAGCGCACTGAAGCTTTCTTT	CASSPLGPQGERTEAFF
TRBJ1-1	TRBV7-4	.	.	TGTGCCAGCAGTGGGCAGGCCAGTGGGGATTTCTTT	CASSGQASGDFF
TRBJ1-2	TRBV3-1	many	.	TGTGCCAGCAGCCAGGACGGTAACTATGGCTACACCTTC	CASSQDGNYGYTF
TRBJ1-1	TRBV29-1	.	.	TGCAGCGTTGGGTGGGCGGGGAACACTGAAGCTTTCTTT	CSVGWAGNTEAFF
TRBJ2-5	TRBV20-1	many	.	TGCAGTGCTAGAGTGCCGGGGTCAAAAGAGACCCAGTACTTC	CSARVPGSKETQYF
TRBJ1-2	TRBV20-1	.	TRBD1	TGCAGTGCGCGACAGGGAAACTATAACTACACCTTC	CSARQGNYNYTF
TRBJ1-5	TRBV9	.	.	TGTGCCAGCAGCGTAGGGGTGTATAGCAATCAGCCCCAGCATTTT	CASSVGVYSNQPQHF
TRBJ1-4	TRBV28	.	.	TGTGCCAGCAGTCCCGGTTCAACTAATGAAAAACTGTTTTTT	CASSPGSTNEKLFF
TRBJ1-1	TRBV19	few	.	TGTGCCAGTAGGGCAACTCGACCGATCATTAACACTGAAGCTTTCTTT	CASRATRPIINTEAFF
TRBJ2-2	TRBV6-1	.	TRBD2	TGTGCCATCTCATCCTCCGGGGGGGGATCCACCGGGGAGCTGTTTTTT	CAISSSGGGSTGELFF
TRBJ2-7	TRBV2	few	TRBD1	TGTGCCAGCGGGGGGACAGGGCGCGAGCAGTACTTC	CASGGTGREQYF
TRBJ2-5	TRBV7-2	many	TRBD2	TGTGCCAGCAGCTTAAAATTTGGAGCGGGGGAAGAGACCCAGTACTTC	CASSLKFGAGEETQYF
TRBJ1-5	TRBV6-6	many	.	TGTGCCAGCAGTTACTCCGTGGGTCAGCCCCAGCATTTT	CASSYSVGQPQHF
TRBJ2-7	TRBV19	.	.	TGTGCCAGTAGTCCCCTCCAGCGGGTGAGCTCCCTGATTTCCTACGAGCAGTACTTC	CASSPLQRVSSLISYEQYF
TRBJ1-1	TRBV10-3	.	TRBD1	TGTGCCATCAGTGAGTCCGGACAGGGTGGGCCCTTGAACACTGAAGCTTTCTTT	CAISESGQGGPLNTEAFF
TRBJ2-7	TRBV6-2/TRBV6-3	.	TRBD1	TGTGCAGGCAGTTACACTGAGGGACAGGGGGCTGAAGAGCAGTACTTC	CAGSYTEGQGAEEQYF
TRBJ1-5	TRBV20-1	many	.	TGCAGTGCTAGAGGAAGTGGACAGCCCCAGCATTTT	CSARGSGQPQHF